Listed below are T cell receptor beta chains from one sample, sequenced in a study of blood T cell repertoires in COVID-19. The table came from immunoSEQ multiplex PCR; TCRdb's copy has only in-frame clones and leaves some out. The data contain a few hundred thousand clones, around 86% of them singletons. The source material was PBMCs or T cells enriched from blood (not recorded which). The receptors shown here come from a woman aged 50 to 60 who had recovered from COVID-19. Each CDR3 is given with its conserved first and last residue. Fields, in order: clone size, J gene, V gene, D gene, CDR3 protein, CDR3 DNA. The D gene is left open where the match is weak. Size values are once, few and many counts, or a class for expanded clones, and some rows have none.

abundance: NA
j_gene: TRBJ2-5
v_gene: TRBV7-8
d_gene: TRBD2
CDR3aa: CASSPGGWETQYF
CDR3nt: TGTGCCAGCAGCCCGGGGGGGTGGGAGACCCAGTACTTC

abundance: NA
j_gene: TRBJ1-2
v_gene: TRBV7-2
d_gene: NA
CDR3aa: CASSLNPGYGYTF
CDR3nt: TGTGCCAGCAGCTTGAACCCCGGCTATGGCTACACCTTC

abundance: NA
j_gene: TRBJ2-7
v_gene: TRBV27
d_gene: TRBD1
CDR3aa: CASNRDSSYEQYF
CDR3nt: TGTGCCAGCAACCGGGACAGCTCCTACGAGCAGTACTTC

abundance: NA
j_gene: TRBJ2-1
v_gene: TRBV11-2
d_gene: TRBD2
CDR3aa: CASSISGGLYNEQFF
CDR3nt: TGTGCCAGCAGCATATCGGGAGGTCTGTACAATGAGCAGTTCTTC

abundance: NA
j_gene: TRBJ2-7
v_gene: TRBV5-6
d_gene: NA
CDR3aa: CASSLVSGSEQYF
CDR3nt: TGTGCCAGCAGCTTGGTGTCCGGGAGCGAGCAGTACTTC

abundance: NA
j_gene: TRBJ1-1
v_gene: TRBV10-3
d_gene: NA
CDR3aa: CAITSGITTEAFF
CDR3nt: TGTGCCATCACTTCGGGGATTACCACTGAAGCTTTCTTT

abundance: NA
j_gene: TRBJ1-1
v_gene: TRBV7-8
d_gene: NA
CDR3aa: CASSYREGNTEAFF
CDR3nt: TGTGCCAGCAGCTACCGGGAGGGGAACACTGAAGCTTTCTTT

abundance: NA
j_gene: TRBJ1-3
v_gene: TRBV19
d_gene: NA
CDR3aa: CASSIGGTSGNTIYF
CDR3nt: TGTGCCAGTAGTATAGGGGGCACCTCTGGAAACACCATATATTTT

abundance: NA
j_gene: TRBJ1-1
v_gene: TRBV12-3/TRBV12-4
d_gene: NA
CDR3aa: CASSLFGGGAFF
CDR3nt: TGTGCCAGCAGTCTATTCGGGGGGGGTGCTTTCTTT

abundance: NA
j_gene: TRBJ2-4
v_gene: TRBV19
d_gene: TRBD2
CDR3aa: CASSPGTRVKNIQYF
CDR3nt: TGTGCCAGTAGTCCCGGGACTAGAGTCAAAAACATTCAGTACTTC

abundance: NA
j_gene: TRBJ2-1
v_gene: TRBV4-2
d_gene: TRBD1
CDR3aa: CASSRDRVNEQFF
CDR3nt: TGTGCCAGCAGCCGGGACAGGGTCAATGAGCAGTTCTTC

abundance: once
j_gene: TRBJ1-1
v_gene: TRBV5-1
d_gene: NA
CDR3aa: CASRNPGMNTEAFF
CDR3nt: TGCGCCAGCAGAAATCCGGGGATGAACACTGAAGCTTTCTTT

abundance: NA
j_gene: TRBJ2-7
v_gene: TRBV6-5
d_gene: NA
CDR3aa: CASSYPAVGGFHEQYF
CDR3nt: TGTGCCAGCAGTTACCCCGCTGTTGGGGGCTTCCACGAGCAGTACTTC

abundance: NA
j_gene: TRBJ1-1
v_gene: TRBV10-3
d_gene: NA
CDR3aa: CAISKNKNTEAFF
CDR3nt: TGTGCCATCAGCAAAAACAAGAACACTGAAGCTTTCTTT

abundance: NA
j_gene: TRBJ1-3
v_gene: TRBV30
d_gene: NA
CDR3aa: CAWSPGINSGNTIYF
CDR3nt: TGTGCCTGGAGCCCAGGTATTAACTCTGGAAACACCATATATTTT

abundance: NA
j_gene: TRBJ2-3
v_gene: TRBV5-1
d_gene: TRBD2
CDR3aa: CASSLGGSGTDTQYF
CDR3nt: TGCGCCAGCAGCCTGGGCGGTAGCGGGACAGATACGCAGTATTTT